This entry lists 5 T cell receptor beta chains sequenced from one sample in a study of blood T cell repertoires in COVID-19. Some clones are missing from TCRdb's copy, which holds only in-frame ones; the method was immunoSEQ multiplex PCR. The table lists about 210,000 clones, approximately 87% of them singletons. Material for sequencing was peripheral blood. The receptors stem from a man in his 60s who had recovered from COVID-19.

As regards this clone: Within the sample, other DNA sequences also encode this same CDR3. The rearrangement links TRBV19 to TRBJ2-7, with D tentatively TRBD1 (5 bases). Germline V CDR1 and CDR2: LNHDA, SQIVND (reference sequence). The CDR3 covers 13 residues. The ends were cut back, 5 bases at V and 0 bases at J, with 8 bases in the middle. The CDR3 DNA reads TGTGCCAGTAGTTTGCAGGGCTCCTACGAGCAGTACTTC. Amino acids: CASSLQGSYEQYF.

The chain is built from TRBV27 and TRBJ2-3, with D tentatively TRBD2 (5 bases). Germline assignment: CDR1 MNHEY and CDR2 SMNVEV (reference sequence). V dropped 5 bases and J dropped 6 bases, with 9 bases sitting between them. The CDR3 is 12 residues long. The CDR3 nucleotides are TGTGCCAGCAGTCCCCCTAGCGATACGCAGTATTTT. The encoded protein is CASSPPSDTQYF.

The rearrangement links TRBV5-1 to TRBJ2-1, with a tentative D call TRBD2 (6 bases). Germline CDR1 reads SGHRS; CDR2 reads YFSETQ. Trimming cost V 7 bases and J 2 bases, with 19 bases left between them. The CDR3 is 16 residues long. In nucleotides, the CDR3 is TGCGCCAGCGGGATACATAGCGGAGGAACCTACAATGAGCAGTTCTTC. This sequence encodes CASGIHSGGTYNEQFF.

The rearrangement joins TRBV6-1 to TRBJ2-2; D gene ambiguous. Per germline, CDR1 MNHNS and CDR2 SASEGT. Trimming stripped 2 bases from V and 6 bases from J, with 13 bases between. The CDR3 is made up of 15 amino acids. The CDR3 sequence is CASSEFRLRSGELFF. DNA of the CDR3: TGTGCCAGCAGTGAATTTAGGTTGAGGTCCGGGGAGCTGTTTTTT.

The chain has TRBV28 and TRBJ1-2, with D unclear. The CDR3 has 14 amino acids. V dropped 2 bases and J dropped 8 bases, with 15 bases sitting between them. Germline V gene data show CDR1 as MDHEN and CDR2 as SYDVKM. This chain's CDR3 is CASSLAGPALGYTF. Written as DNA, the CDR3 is TGTGCCAGCAGTTTAGCAGGCCCAGCTCTCGGCTACACCTTC.